This T cell receptor (beta chain) was found in a study of shared clonotypes between healthy human individuals. This CDR3 is 21 amino acids long. Germline V CDR1 and CDR2: SGHDN, FVKESK. V lost 1 base and J lost 0, with 25 bases in between. TCRdb's table, derived via immunoSEQ multiplex PCR, lists solely in-frame clones and lacks some. The sample lists some 1.4 million clones, roughly 95% seen once, with approximately 1% in the top ten. A CD45RA-negative memory subset and a CD45RA+ naive subset were separated from the CD4+ cells. The chain has TRBV14 and TRBJ2-1; possible D gene TRBD1, 6 bases. Material: naive CD4+ T cells sorted from blood. As for subset: CD45RA+ positively selected. This receptor was identified in a man aged 25-45 years in good health. The CDR3 bases are TGTGCCAGCAGCCAAGGCCGCAGGGGCGTCAGCTCAAGAGGCTCCTACAATGAGCAGTTCTTC. It encodes CASSQGRRGVSSRGSYNEQFF. The full variable domain, completed using reference TRBV14 and TRBJ2-1, is EAGVTQFPSHSVIEKGQTVTLRCDPISGHDNLYWYRRVMGKEIKFLLHFVKESKQDESGMPNNRFLAERTGGTYSTLKVQPAELEDSGVYFCASSQGRRGVSSRGSYNEQFFGPGTRLTVL.